Each of the 20 T cell receptor beta chains below was sequenced from the same sample in a study of blood T cell repertoires in COVID-19. The data were produced by immunoSEQ multiplex PCR, yet TCRdb's version contains in-frame clones alone and is incomplete. The profile covers 200,000 or so clones, with around 84% appearing a single time and under 15% taken by the ten largest. The specimen was peripheral blood. The receptors derive from a man aged 30 to 39 with active or convalescent COVID-19.

This rearrangement joins TRBV7-9 to TRBJ2-3; 9 positions agree with TRBD2. V trimming: 5 bases; J trimming: 0 bases; junction bases outside the gene matches: 6. The CDR3 has 16 residues. CDR1 is SEHNR, CDR2 FQNEAQ, per germline (reference sequence). The CDR3 loop is CASSLTLAGSTDTQYF. In nucleotides, the CDR3 is TGTGCCAGCAGCCTGACACTAGCGGGTAGCACAGATACGCAGTATTTT.

In its sample, this clone was seen once. The V gene is TRBV28, the J gene TRBJ2-7; D is unresolved. V lost 8 bases, J lost 5 bases, and 19 bases lay in between. The CDR3 runs 14 residues. Germline CDR1 MDHEN, CDR2 SYDVKM. CDR3: CASRPLWPGDEQYV. The CDR3 DNA is TGTGCCAGCCGTCCGCTGTGGCCCGGAGACGAGCAGTACGTC.

The chain has TRBV28 and TRBJ1-1; possible D gene TRBD1, 5 bases. CDR1 is MDHEN, CDR2 SYDVKM, per germline. V dropped 2 bases and J dropped 4 bases, with 11 bases sitting between them. This CDR3 is 14 amino acids long. CDR3 bases: TGTGCCAGCAGTTTAGGAGGGGTGGGCACTGAAGCTTTCTTT. Protein: CASSLGGVGTEAFF.

The chain couples TRBV7-6 to TRBJ2-7; tentative D call: TRBD2 (6 bases). Germline CDR1 is SGHVS and CDR2 is FNYEAQ. V lost 2 bases and J lost 6, with 23 bases in between. The CDR3 has 17 residues. Written as DNA, the CDR3 is TGTGCCAGCAGCTTAAGGAGAGGGACTTACGGGCGGTTCGAGCAGTACTTC. It yields the protein CASSLRRGTYGRFEQYF.

The chain recombines TRBV12-3 or TRBV12-4 with TRBJ2-1; 7 nucleotides align to TRBD1. This CDR3 region has 13 residues. V lost 7 bases and J lost 6; bases outside the gene matches: 6. The CDR3 protein is CASKGRDSNEQFF. In DNA, the CDR3 is TGTGCCAGCAAAGGCCGGGACAGCAATGAGCAGTTCTTC.

This clone was observed a handful of times. V and J are TRBV5-6 and TRBJ1-2; a weak D match, TRBD1 (6 bases). Trimming removed 5 bases at V and 7 bases at J, with 21 bases between. Germline CDR1 and CDR2: SGHDT and YYEEEE. The CDR3 totals 15 residues. CDR3 DNA: TGTGCCAGCAGAGACTCCTGGGGGGGCCTGGGTGGCTACACCTTC. Translated, it gives CASRDSWGGLGGYTF. The variable domain in full, with the rest retrieved from reference TRBV5-6 and TRBJ1-2, is DAGVTQSPTHLIKTRGQQVTLRCSPKSGHDTVSWYQQALGQGPQFIFQYYEEEERQRGNFPDRFSGHQFPNYSSELNVNALLLGDSALYLCASRDSWGGLGGYTFGSGTRLTVV.

This chain connects TRBV10-1 to TRBJ2-1; TRBD2 matches 11 bases. J was trimmed by 0 bases and V by 5 bases; bases with no gene match: 3. There are 16 residues in the CDR3. Germline CDR1 WNHNN, CDR2 SYGVQD (reference sequence). CDR3 nucleotides: TGCGCCAGCAGTCTCACTAGCGGGGGCTCCTACAATGAGCAGTTCTTC. Translating it yields CASSLTSGGSYNEQFF.

As concerns this clone: A junction boundary mismatches the germline segment, possibly from a read error. The rearrangement links TRBV6-1 to TRBJ2-1; 10 nucleotides line up with TRBD2. The CDR3 runs to 15 residues. The germline V gene encodes CDR1 MNHNS and CDR2 SASEGT. Written as DNA, the CDR3 is TGTGCCAGCAGTAAAGCGGGAGGGCCCCACAATGAGCAGTTCTTC. It yields the protein CASSKAGGPHNEQFF.

The sample holds one count of this clone. Other nucleotide sequences from this sample produce the same CDR3. V gene TRBV6-5 combines with J gene TRBJ2-2, with 7 bases identical to TRBD2. V was clipped by 8 bases and J by 0 bases; unmatched bases: 3. CDR3 length equals 14 residues. Germline CDR1 and CDR2: MNHEY and SVGAGI. The CDR3 region is CASRSGANTGELFF. In DNA, the CDR3 is TGTGCCAGCCGAAGCGGGGCGAACACCGGGGAGCTGTTTTTT.

DNA for the CDR3: TGTGCCAGCAGTTCCCCCGGGGAGGGGGGGTATGGCTACACCTTC. Protein: CASSSPGEGGYGYTF. The V gene is TRBV6-5, the J gene TRBJ1-2, with D maybe TRBD1 (6 bases). The germline V gene has CDR1 MNHEY and CDR2 SVGAGI. Trimming removed 4 bases from V and 5 bases from J, with 17 bases in between. The CDR3 runs to 15 residues.

The sample holds one count of this clone. The chain joins TRBV5-5 to TRBJ1-1; 7 bases align to TRBD1. The CDR3 runs to 15 residues. J lost 5 bases, V lost 4 bases, and 11 bases had no gene match. Germline V gene sequence: CDR1 SGHKS, CDR2 YYEKEE (reference sequence). In nucleotides, the CDR3 is TGTGCCAGCAGCCCCGGACAGGATTGGAGGACTGAAGCTTTCTTT. This gives the protein CASSPGQDWRTEAFF.

The V gene is TRBV30, the J gene TRBJ1-3; TRBD1 aligns across 7 bases. There are 12 residues in the CDR3. V shed 7 bases, J shed 4 bases, and the junction held 4 bases outside the gene matches. Germline V CDR1 and CDR2: GTSNPN, SVGIG (reference sequence). The CDR3 protein is CASDRVGNTIYF. The CDR3 bases are TGTGCCTCCGACAGGGTGGGAAACACCATATATTTT.

As for this clone: Germline and junction disagree at one end, which may indicate a read error. The chain employs TRBV20-1 and TRBJ1-1; D may be TRBD1 (6 bases). Looked up from germline, CDR1 is DFQATT and CDR2 is SNEGSKA (reference sequence). There are 11 residues in the CDR3. CDR3 region: CSARDRLEAFF. The CDR3 DNA sequence: TGCAGTGCGAGAGACAGGCTCGAAGCTTTCTTT.

The DNA for the CDR3 is TGTGCCACCCTTGTGAGCGGCAGGGGGCCTTCACCCCTCCACTTT. Translated, it gives CATLVSGRGPSPLHF. The chain couples TRBV19 to TRBJ1-6, with TRBD1 matching over 8 bases. The germline gives CDR1 LNHDA, CDR2 SQIVND (reference sequence). This CDR3 has 15 residues. V dropped 10 bases and J dropped 9; count of bases not matched to a gene: 14.

V gene TRBV19 combines with J gene TRBJ2-3, with 7 nucleotides matching TRBD1. CDR1 and CDR2 (germline): LNHDA, SQIVND (reference sequence). The V and J ends lost 2 bases and 0 bases, in that order; junction bases with no gene match: 2. The CDR3 has 15 amino acids. This CDR3 is CASSIMGQSTDTQYF. Here the CDR3 DNA reads TGTGCCAGTAGTATAATGGGACAGAGCACAGATACGCAGTATTTT.

The rearrangement uses TRBV9 and TRBJ1-1; D is perhaps TRBD1 (6 bases). Looked up from germline, CDR1 is SGDLS and CDR2 is YYNGEE. The CDR3 loop spans 15 amino acids. Trimming pared 0 bases from V and 0 bases from J, leaving 9 bases between. The DNA of the CDR3 is TGTGCCAGCAGCGTAGCACAGGGCATGAACACTGAAGCTTTCTTT. Translated, it gives CASSVAQGMNTEAFF. Based on the CDR3 plus reference TRBV9 and TRBJ1-1, the full variable domain is DSGVTQTPKHLITATGQRVTLRCSPRSGDLSVYWYQQSLDQGLQFLIQYYNGEERAKGNILERFSAQQFPDLHSELNLSSLELGDSALYFCASSVAQGMNTEAFFGQGTRLTVV.

This CDR3 reads CASSIQGAVTGANVLTF. CDR3 bases: TGTGCCAGTAGTATACAAGGGGCAGTCACTGGGGCCAACGTCCTGACTTTC. The chain joins TRBV19 to TRBJ2-6; possibly TRBD1 for D (5 bases). V shed 2 bases and J shed 2 bases, with 13 bases lying between them. This CDR3 region has 17 residues. The germline V gene has CDR1 LNHDA and CDR2 SQIVND (reference sequence).

The rearrangement joins TRBV10-3 to TRBJ1-4; D call uncertain. This CDR3 spans 17 amino acids. Germline V CDR1 and CDR2: ENHRY, SYGVKD. V shed 2 bases and J shed 7 bases, with 20 bases lying between them. The CDR3 is CAISELGGGSSREKLFF. As DNA, the CDR3 is TGTGCCATCAGTGAGCTCGGAGGAGGATCGTCGCGTGAAAAACTGTTTTTT.

The chain has TRBV28 and TRBJ1-1, with D hard to call. The germline CDR1 and CDR2 sequences are MDHEN and SYDVKM. Trimming cost V 7 bases and J 3 bases, with 21 bases left between them. This CDR3 has 16 amino acids. CDR3 protein: CASIGERAIADTEAFF. The CDR3 DNA sequence: TGTGCCAGCATCGGGGAGAGGGCCATCGCGGACACTGAAGCTTTCTTT.

A single count supports this clone. The chain employs TRBV2 and TRBJ1-2; a weak D match, TRBD1 (5 bases). The V end was cut by 6 bases, the J end by 7 bases, with 18 bases between. Germline lookup yields CDR1 SNHLY and CDR2 FYNNEI. This CDR3 comprises 14 residues. The CDR3 reads CASRAIGAAGGYTF. Written as DNA, the CDR3 is TGTGCCAGCAGGGCCATAGGGGCCGCCGGTGGCTACACCTTC.